The TCR beta chain under discussion was sequenced for a study of blood T cell repertoires in COVID-19. Overall study: COVID-19 samples from acute and convalescent phases originated in the United States, Italy and Spain. PBMCs, B-cell-depleted T cells, or T cells were the source of the cDNA or gDNA that made up the material.

The CDR3 runs 14 residues. V dropped 4 bases and J dropped 1 base, with 8 bases sitting between them. Per the germline V gene, CDR1 is SGDLS and CDR2 is YYNGEE. Sequenced by immunoSEQ multiplex PCR; TCRdb stores in-frame clones only, minus some. The repertoire consists of about 46,000 clones, with roughly four fifths occurring once and the leading ten covering about 7%. This sequence was found in a man in his 60s with active COVID-19. The chain carries TRBV9 and TRBJ2-2, with D maybe TRBD1 (6 bases). Sequencing used peripheral blood. The CDR3 reads CASSKGQNTGELFF. The CDR3 region has the DNA TGTGCCAGCAGCAAGGGACAGAACACCGGGGAGCTGTTTTTT.